The rows below give T cell receptor beta chains drawn from one sample of a study of CD8+ T cells in alopecia areata. The repertoire was sequenced with immunoSEQ multiplex PCR; TCRdb's copy has only in-frame clones and lacks some. Found here are 85,000 to 110,000 clones, around 86% of them singletons; the top ten hold roughly 10%. The sequencing used CD8+ T cells sorted from blood, collected at week 34, from a patient treated with tofacitinib. These receptors came from a human donor with alopecia areata. The CDR3 runs from the conserved cysteine through the conserved F or W. The D gene is left open where the match is weak. Not every row has a clone size; where given, it reads once, few, many or a size class.

abundance	d_gene	v_gene	j_gene	CDR3nt	CDR3aa
NA	NA	TRBV7-9	TRBJ1-5	TGTGCCAGCACCCGCGAGGGTTTTAGGTGCAATCAGCCCCAGCATTTT	CASTREGFRCNQPQHF
NA	NA	TRBV5-6	TRBJ2-7	TGTGCCAGCAGCTTGGCCGCGGAGAGATACGAGCAGTACTTC	CASSLAAERYEQYF
NA	NA	TRBV6-5	TRBJ2-2	TGTGCCAGCAGTTACTCATCAAACACCGGGGAGCTGTTTTTT	CASSYSSNTGELFF
few	NA	TRBV11-2	TRBJ2-7	TGTGCCAGCAGCCCGGATCAGGGCCACGAGCAGTACTTC	CASSPDQGHEQYF
NA	TRBD2	TRBV25-1	TRBJ2-3	TGTGCCAGCAGACGGACTAGCGGGAGATCAGATACGCAGTATTTT	CASRRTSGRSDTQYF
few	NA	TRBV19	TRBJ1-1	TGTGCCAGTAGCCGAGTGGAAAGGGAGGACACTGAAGCTTTCTTT	CASSRVEREDTEAFF
NA	NA	TRBV6-5	TRBJ1-5	TGTGCCAGCAGTCTACGAAGGGGGGGCAATCAGCCCCAGCATTTT	CASSLRRGGNQPQHF
NA	NA	TRBV6-6	TRBJ2-4	TGTGCCAGCAGAGGAGAAGGCATTCAGTACTTC	CASRGEGIQYF
NA	TRBD2	TRBV11-2	TRBJ2-7	TGTGCCAGCACCTCCCGGCGGGGGGGCACCTCCTACGAGCAGTACTTC	CASTSRRGGTSYEQYF
NA	TRBD1	TRBV19	TRBJ2-7	TGTGCCAGTAGTCCGAACGGGCAGGGGGACTACGAGCAGTACTTC	CASSPNGQGDYEQYF
NA	NA	TRBV5-4	TRBJ2-7	TGTGCCAGCGCCCGGGAAGTCTCCTACGAGCAGTACTTC	CASAREVSYEQYF
NA	NA	TRBV27	TRBJ2-4	TGTGCCAGCAGTCCCGTGTCGGGGGCCAAAAACATTCAGTACTTC	CASSPVSGAKNIQYF
NA	TRBD2	TRBV5-6	TRBJ2-7	TGTGCCAGCAGCCCGGGACTAGGATACGAGCAGTACTTC	CASSPGLGYEQYF
NA	NA	TRBV27	TRBJ2-3	TGTGCCAGCAGTTCCAAGGGTTTCCCCAGCACAGATACGCAGTATTTT	CASSSKGFPSTDTQYF
NA	NA	TRBV5-6	TRBJ2-5	TGTGCCAGCAGCTTGCCCAGCGGGCAGAGGCAGTACTTC	CASSLPSGQRQYF
NA	TRBD1	TRBV29-1	TRBJ1-1	TGCAGCGTTGAAGACCTGGGACAGGGGGGCACTGAAGCTTTCTTT	CSVEDLGQGGTEAFF
NA	TRBD2	TRBV29-1	TRBJ2-1	TGCAGCGTTGTGGTAGCGGGAGACGAGCAGTTCTTC	CSVVVAGDEQFF
NA	TRBD2	TRBV30	TRBJ2-3	TGTGCCTGGAGTCAGGGACTAGCGGGAGGTGCAGATACGCAGTATTTT	CAWSQGLAGGADTQYF
once	NA	TRBV6-1	TRBJ2-7	TGTGCCAGCAGTGAGGATCCTTATTACTCCTACGAGCAGTACTTC	CASSEDPYYSYEQYF
NA	TRBD2	TRBV9	TRBJ2-7	TGTGCCAGCAGCCCGACTAGCGGGGGAGGGTACGAGCAGTACTTC	CASSPTSGGGYEQYF
once	NA	TRBV29-1	TRBJ2-7	TGCAGCGTTGTAACGGGAAGCCGCTCCTACGAGCAGTACTTC	CSVVTGSRSYEQYF
NA	NA	TRBV30	TRBJ2-5	TGTGCCTGGACCAACCGAGAGACCCAGTACTTC	CAWTNRETQYF
NA	NA	TRBV11-2	TRBJ1-1	TGTGCCAGCAGCTCCGGGACCATGGCTGAAGCTTTCTTT	CASSSGTMAEAFF
NA	TRBD2	TRBV7-9	TRBJ2-7	TGTGCCAGCAGCACTCGGACTAGCGGGAGTCCCTACGAGCAGTACTTC	CASSTRTSGSPYEQYF
NA	TRBD2	TRBV29-1	TRBJ2-3	TGCAGCGGGATCCGCCGGCTAGCGGGGAGCACAGATACGCAGTATTTT	CSGIRRLAGSTDTQYF
NA	NA	TRBV10-3	TRBJ2-1	TGTGCCATCAGTGAGTTGAGTAGCGCGGCCAATGAGCAGTTCTTC	CAISELSSAANEQFF
NA	TRBD1	TRBV7-2	TRBJ2-2	TGTGCCAGCAGCTTACCCCCGGGACAGGGGAACACCGGGGAGCTGTTTTTT	CASSLPPGQGNTGELFF